Given below is one T cell receptor beta chain in context. As yet, its antigen is unknown. The source of the sample is a study of CXCR3-negative and CXCR3-positive naive CD8 T cells. The study, taken as a whole, reports: TRBV-TRBJ usage was alike in naive CXCR3-negative and CXCR3-positive cells but differed in memory cells. CXCR3-positive naive cells carried more hydrophobic TRB CDR3s than CXCR3-negative naive cells did.

Naive CD8+ T cells showed a CD45RO-CCR7+CD27+CD95- phenotype. The CDR3 is 15 residues long. Looked up from germline, CDR1 is MNHEY and CDR2 is SVGAGI. Via 5' RACE with UMI labels, TRB cDNA libraries were prepared. Each CDR3 protein gets one entry in TCRdb, which reprocessed the 5' RACE reads and gives no DNA. The sample has some 150,000 distinct CDR3 sequences. This receptor was obtained from a human donor in good health. Some clones in this sample may be carry-over from other donors' samples. The material sequenced was naive CXCR3+ CD8+ T cells from blood. The subset: CD45RO-CCR7+CD27+CD95- naive CD8+ T cells expressing CXCR3 (TNR3+). The chain recombines TRBV6-5 with TRBJ2-7; the TCRdb D gene call, TRBD1, has no DNA to confirm it. The CDR3 sequence: CASRTATGDYYEQYF.